The 27 T cell receptor beta chains below come from one sample, sequenced in a study of blood T cells in healthy people across ages. A second about 7 to 12 cycle PCR used barcoded and J-beta primers. TCRdb reprocessed the 5' RACE reads via MiXCR and lists one record per CDR3 protein. Counted here are roughly 1.7 million distinct CDR3 sequences, roughly 32% occurring once; the ten biggest clones make up approximately 11%. Source material: blood. Receptors originate from a woman younger than 45 in good health.

The chain carries TRBV6-1 and TRBJ2-5, with TRBD1 as a possible D gene (7 bases). V lost 1 base, J lost 2 bases, and 14 bases lay in between. CDR1 is MNHNS, CDR2 SASEGT, per germline. The CDR3 length is 16 residues. The CDR3 region has the DNA TGTGCCAGCAGTGAAGGTCCAGGGGGGACTCAAGAGACCCAGTACTTC. Its protein product is CASSEGPGGTQETQYF.

There are a few counts of this clonotype. The chain carries TRBV7-3 and TRBJ2-6; tentative D call: TRBD2 (6 bases). The germline V gene has CDR1 SGHTA and CDR2 FQGTGA. There are 16 residues in the CDR3. The V gene lost 8 bases and the J gene lost 2 bases, with 16 bases spanning the gap. CDR3 sequence (DNA): TGTGCCAGCGGGTCGAGGAGGGGAGCTGGGGCCAACGTCCTGACTTTC. Translated: CASGSRRGAGANVLTF. Full variable domain (rest looked up from reference TRBV7-3 and TRBJ2-6): GAGVSQTPSNKVTEKGKYVELRCDPISGHTALYWYRQSLGQGPEFLIYFQGTGAADDSGLPNDRFFAVRPEGSVSTLKIQRTERGDSAVYLCASGSRRGAGANVLTFGAGSRLTVL.

J is TRBJ2-1 and V is TRBV27; unclear D gene. This CDR3 contains 13 residues. CDR1 MNHEY and CDR2 SMNVEV come from the germline V gene (reference sequence). Trimming shortened V by 6 bases and J by 2 bases, and 8 bases separated the two germline ends. The chain's CDR3 is CASRFDAYNEQFF. The CDR3 nucleotides read TGTGCCAGCAGGTTCGACGCCTACAATGAGCAGTTCTTC.

The chain uses TRBV4-1 and TRBJ1-2; unclear D gene. The CDR3 totals 15 residues. V lost 2 bases and J lost 6, with 16 bases in between. Germline values: CDR1 MGHRA, CDR2 YSYEKL. CDR3 region: CASSQQDSYSDGYTF. Here the CDR3 DNA reads TGCGCCAGCAGCCAACAGGATTCCTATTCGGATGGCTACACCTTC.

This clonotype was seen a handful of times. This rearrangement joins TRBV20-1 to TRBJ2-7, with D possibly matching TRBD1 (6 bases). V lost 3 bases, J lost 6 bases, and 9 bases lay in between. The CDR3 consists of 11 residues. Germline V lookup: CDR1 DFQATT, CDR2 SNEGSKA (reference sequence). CDR3 in amino acids: CSARSRGEQYF. The DNA of the CDR3 is TGCAGTGCTAGGTCCAGGGGCGAGCAGTACTTC.

A few counts support this clonotype. This rearrangement joins TRBV12-3 or TRBV12-4 to TRBJ2-1, with 12 positions matching TRBD2. The V gene end was trimmed by 6 bases and the J gene end by 0 bases; junction bases not matched to a gene: 12. This CDR3 is built from 19 residues. As DNA, the CDR3 is TGTGCCAGCAGGACCCGGACTAGCGGGGATCCGAGCTCCTACAATGAGCAGTTCTTC. Translation: CASRTRTSGDPSSYNEQFF.

The chain uses TRBV29-1 and TRBJ2-4; D ambiguous. The ends were cut back, 4 bases at V and 1 base at J, with 11 bases in the middle. The CDR3 totals 14 residues. Germline lookup yields CDR1 SQVTM and CDR2 ANQGSEA. CDR3 nucleotide sequence: TGCAGCGTTGGCGACCACGCTGCCAAAAACATTCAGTACTTC. It codes for CSVGDHAAKNIQYF.

This clonotype was counted between two and nine times. This chain joins TRBV7-3 and TRBJ2-4; D possibly corresponds to TRBD1 (6 bases). The J call may not be correct, given that the DNA end is closer to TRBJ2-7. This CDR3 region has 16 residues. Germline values: CDR1 SGHTA, CDR2 FQGTGA. The CDR3 region is CASSLDGTIGKYEQYF. The CDR3 DNA reads TGTGCCAGCAGCTTAGATGGGACAATAGGAAAATACGAGCAGTACTTC.

The chain links TRBV10-3 to TRBJ2-4; no clear D gene. The germline V gene has CDR1 ENHRY and CDR2 SYGVKD. With 6 bases removed from V and 15 bases from J, the gap between germline ends came to 18 bases. The CDR3 sequence is 12 residues long. The CDR3 sequence: CAISPDLGIAYF. The CDR3 DNA is TGTGCCATCAGCCCAGATTTGGGAATTGCGTACTTC.

There are a few counts of this clonotype. V is TRBV25-1 and J is TRBJ1-4; D is uncertain. Germline lookup yields CDR1 MGHDK and CDR2 SYGVNS. This CDR3 region has 15 residues. Trimming removed 2 bases from V and 2 bases from J, with 9 bases in between. This CDR3 reads CASSEPLDTNEKLFF. In DNA, the CDR3 is TGTGCCAGCAGTGAACCTTTAGATACTAATGAAAAACTGTTTTTT. The full variable domain, with the rest looked up from reference TRBV25-1 and TRBJ1-4, is EADIYQTPRYLVIGTGKKITLECSQTMGHDKMYWYQQDPGMELHLIHYSYGVNSTEKGDLSSESTVSRIRTEHFPLTLESARPSHTSQYLCASSEPLDTNEKLFFGSGTQLSVL.

This clonotype was seen a few times. The chain uses TRBV7-9 and TRBJ2-2, with TRBD1 matching 7 bases. From germline, CDR1 is SEHNR and CDR2 FQNEAQ (reference sequence). J gave up 5 bases and V 5 bases, and 8 bases lay outside the gene matches. The CDR3 is 15 residues long. CDR3 amino acids: CASSPGQHITGELFF. In nucleotides, the CDR3 is TGTGCCAGCAGCCCGGGACAGCATATTACCGGGGAGCTGTTTTTT.

This chain links TRBV27 with TRBJ2-3, with TRBD2 matching over 7 bases. V was pared by 8 bases and J by 5 bases, with 7 bases of the junction left unmatched. Per germline, CDR1 MNHEY and CDR2 SMNVEV (reference sequence). This CDR3 has 13 residues. The CDR3 here is CASAFGRRDTQYF. CDR3 coding DNA: TGTGCCAGCGCATTCGGGAGGAGAGATACGCAGTATTTT.

This clonotype was detected only once. Here the CDR3 reads CASSFEGGGKGETQYF. CDR3 nucleotides: TGCGCCAGCAGCTTCGAGGGAGGGGGCAAAGGAGAGACCCAGTACTTC. V usage is TRBV5-1 and J usage is TRBJ2-5, with D perhaps matching TRBD1 or TRBD2 (7 bases each). Trimming took off 2 bases at V and 4 bases at J, with 18 bases between the two ends. The length of the CDR3 is 16 residues. Germline CDR1 SGHRS, CDR2 YFSETQ.

This clonotype was counted a few times. This rearrangement joins TRBV4-1 to TRBJ2-2; D is possibly TRBD1 (5 bases). This CDR3 is built from 15 residues. CDR1 MGHRA and CDR2 YSYEKL come from the germline V gene. V was shortened by 2 bases and J by 1 base, with 8 bases between the two germline ends. CDR3 in DNA: TGCGCCAGCAGCCAACAGACAGTGAACACCGGGGAGCTGTTTTTT. Translating gives CASSQQTVNTGELFF.

V is TRBV15 and J is TRBJ2-3; 8 bases agree with TRBD2. With 5 bases clipped from V and 6 bases from J, the junction kept 10 bases outside the gene matches. In germline, CDR1 is LNHNV, CDR2 YYDKDF (reference sequence). The CDR3 covers 15 residues. The CDR3 sequence: CATSRKRELGDTQYF. The CDR3 bases are TGTGCCACCAGCCGTAAGCGGGAGTTGGGTGATACGCAGTATTTT.

The chain employs TRBV6-5 and TRBJ2-3, with 12 bases that match TRBD2. The CDR3 extends over 22 amino acids. V was clipped by 0 bases and J by 1 base; unmatched bases: 17. Germline V lookup: CDR1 MNHEY, CDR2 SVGAGI. CDR3 residues: CASSYSIVAGLAGGPGTDTQYF. As DNA, the CDR3 is TGTGCCAGCAGTTACTCGATCGTAGCGGGCCTAGCGGGGGGGCCGGGCACAGATACGCAGTATTTT.

The chain joins TRBV20-1 to TRBJ2-5, with 13 bases that match TRBD2. The CDR3 is 14 residues long. Trimming cost V 5 bases and J 4 bases; bases outside gene matches: 4. Germline V gives CDR1 DFQATT, CDR2 SNEGSKA (reference sequence). This CDR3 reads CSAWGLAGRETQYF. CDR3 DNA sequence: TGCAGTGCTTGGGGACTAGCGGGGCGAGAGACCCAGTACTTC.

The chain recombines TRBV7-9 with TRBJ1-2; maybe TRBD1 (5 bases). V lost 8 bases to trimming and J lost 6 bases, with 25 bases between them. CDR1 is SEHNR and CDR2 is FQNEAQ in the germline V gene (reference sequence). CDR3 length: 16 amino acids. CDR3: CASPYFQQDPRDGYTF. CDR3 DNA: TGTGCCAGCCCCTACTTCCAACAGGACCCGAGGGATGGCTACACCTTC.

This clonotype appeared a few times. This may stem from a read error, because a much larger clone lies one nucleotide away. The CDR3 sequence: CASNRDGYEQYF. CDR3 in DNA: TGTGCCAGCAACCGGGACGGGTACGAGCAGTACTTC. The rearrangement links TRBV5-6 to TRBJ2-7, with D perhaps given as TRBD1 or TRBD2 (5 bases each). The CDR3 contains 12 residues. In germline, CDR1 is SGHDT, CDR2 YYEEEE. Trimming removed 6 bases at V and 4 bases at J, with 11 bases between. Combining the CDR3 with reference TRBV5-6 and TRBJ2-7 gives the whole variable domain DAGVTQSPTHLIKTRGQQVTLRCSPKSGHDTVSWYQQALGQGPQFIFQYYEEEERQRGNFPDRFSGHQFPNYSSELNVNALLLGDSALYLCASNRDGYEQYFGPGTRLTVT.

This clonotype turned up a few times. V and J are TRBV9 and TRBJ2-2; no clear D gene. CDR1 and CDR2 from the germline V gene are SGDLS and YYNGEE. V dropped 1 base and J dropped 4 bases, with 8 bases sitting between them. The CDR3 sequence is 14 residues long. This CDR3 reads CASSVIGSTGELFF. CDR3 in DNA: TGTGCCAGCAGCGTAATCGGTAGCACCGGGGAGCTGTTTTTT.

V gene TRBV6-2 or TRBV6-3 combines with J gene TRBJ1-5; D ambiguous. The CDR3 is made up of 14 amino acids. The germline V gene encodes CDR1 MNHEY and CDR2 SVGEGT. Trimming shortened V by 6 bases and J by 1 base, and 10 bases separated the two germline ends. The DNA for the CDR3 is TGTGCCAGCAGGCCGACTTTGAGCAATCAGCCCCAGCATTTT. As protein: CASRPTLSNQPQHF.

This clonotype was seen many times. This chain connects TRBV29-1 to TRBJ2-3; D gene uncertain. CDR1 is SQVTM, CDR2 ANQGSEA, per germline. With 7 bases removed from V and 3 bases from J, the gap between germline ends came to 2 bases. The CDR3 is made up of 9 amino acids. The CDR3 region has the DNA TGCAGCGCAACAGATACGCAGTATTTT. Its translation: CSATDTQYF.

This rearrangement joins TRBV4-1 to TRBJ1-1; the D gene is possibly TRBD1 (6 bases). Germline-derived CDR1 and CDR2 are MGHRA and YSYEKL. There are 13 residues in the CDR3. V lost 5 bases and J 5 bases, leaving 12 bases between the germline ends. The CDR3 DNA follows: TGCGCCAGCAGCTCTAAGGGGGGGACTGAAGCTTTCTTT. It specifies CASSSKGGTEAFF.

This clonotype was found many times. V usage is TRBV6-1 and J usage is TRBJ2-7; D call uncertain. V was trimmed by 4 bases and J by 0 bases, leaving 10 bases between them. Per the germline V gene, CDR1 is MNHNS and CDR2 is SASEGT. The CDR3 consists of 14 residues. The CDR3 loop reads CASSAQVSSYEQYF. In nucleotides, the CDR3 is TGTGCCAGCAGTGCGCAGGTGAGCTCCTACGAGCAGTACTTC.

The chain is built from TRBV13 and TRBJ2-1; D is undetermined. This CDR3 spans 12 amino acids. Trimming left V 1 base short and J 6 bases short, with 4 bases between. The germline V gene has CDR1 PRHDT and CDR2 FYEKMQ (reference sequence). The chain's CDR3 is CASSLDANEQFF. The CDR3 DNA reads as TGTGCCAGCAGCTTAGACGCCAATGAGCAGTTCTTC. Supplemented by reference TRBV13 and TRBJ2-1, the full variable domain reads AAGVIQSPRHLIKEKRETATLKCYPIPRHDTVYWYQQGPGQDPQFLISFYEKMQSDKGSIPDRFSAQQFSDYHSELNMSSLELGDSALYFCASSLDANEQFFGPGTRLTVL.

The table lists this clonotype with a few counts. The rearrangement joins TRBV13 to TRBJ2-3, with D perhaps TRBD1 or TRBD2 (5 bases each). Per germline, CDR1 PRHDT and CDR2 FYEKMQ (reference sequence). Trimming took 4 bases from V and 4 from J, leaving 18 bases between them. The CDR3 has 16 residues. In nucleotides, the CDR3 is TGTGCCAGCAGCTCTCGTGGCACCGGGGACGCAGATACGCAGTATTTT. It encodes CASSSRGTGDADTQYF. Full variable domain (missing parts from reference TRBV13 and TRBJ2-3): AAGVIQSPRHLIKEKRETATLKCYPIPRHDTVYWYQQGPGQDPQFLISFYEKMQSDKGSIPDRFSAQQFSDYHSELNMSSLELGDSALYFCASSSRGTGDADTQYFGPGTRLTVL.

This rearrangement joins TRBV5-1 to TRBJ1-1; 7 bases are shared with TRBD1. Trimming took 4 bases from V and 0 from J; bases not matched to a gene: 6. Germline-derived CDR1 and CDR2 are SGHRS and YFSETQ. The CDR3 has 15 amino acids. CDR3 loop: CASSRGDSMNTEAFF. In DNA form, the CDR3 reads TGCGCCAGCAGCCGTGGGGACAGTATGAACACTGAAGCTTTCTTT. Looking up the rest from reference TRBV5-1 and TRBJ1-1 gives the full variable domain: KAGVTQTPRYLIKTRGQQVTLSCSPISGHRSVSWYQQTPGQGLQFLFEYFSETQRNKGNFPGRFSGRQFSNSRSEMNVSTLELGDSALYLCASSRGDSMNTEAFFGQGTRLTVV.